This paragraph covers one T cell receptor (beta chain) sequence. This sample was included in a study of blood T cells in healthy people across ages. Then a second PCR, running about 7 to 11 cycles, was carried out with a sample-barcoded 5' primer and a J-beta primer mix. Each cDNA molecule, via a template-switch adaptor with 12 random nucleotides, was tagged. From the 5' RACE reads, TCRdb called clonotypes with MiXCR, one entry per CDR3 protein. The profile covers 1.5 million to 2 million distinct CDR3 sequences, with under 30% appearing a single time and about 7.7% taken by the ten largest. The CDR3 has 11 residues. Germline lookup yields CDR1 ENHRY and CDR2 SYGVKD. The V end was cut by 6 bases, the J end by 3 bases, with 5 bases between.

The sequence was obtained from a woman aged 30 to 39 in good health. The sample taken for sequencing was blood. The rearrangement links TRBV10-3 to TRBJ1-1; D remains unclear. The CDR3 nucleotides are TGTGCCATCAGCGGACACACTGAAGCTTTCTTT. Translated: CAISGHTEAFF.